This entry features one T cell receptor (beta chain) sequence. Its antigen is not identified. This entry is derived from a study of a mutant IDH1 vaccine in newly diagnosed glioma. Time point here: week 35, safety follow-up. The vaccine gave 300 ug of a 20-mer mutant IDH1 peptide subcutaneously per dose. Each patient was administered eight vaccinations, scheduled in weeks 1, 3, 5, 7, 11, 15, 19 and 23. The germline gives CDR1 MGHRA, CDR2 YSYEKL. Germline trimming cut 3 bases from V and 4 bases from J; bases unmatched to any gene: 9. CDR3 size: 16 residues. Measured with immunoSEQ multiplex PCR; TCRdb has only the in-frame clones, and not every one. This sample has 35,000 to 50,000 clones, with 83% found just once.

The TCR was taken from a woman between 45 and 65 years old with glioma. The sequencing here drew on PBMCs, taken from a glioma patient whose treatment included an IDH1 peptide vaccine. The V and J genes are TRBV4-1 and TRBJ2-7, with 10 bases that match TRBD1. The CDR3 DNA reads TGCGCCAGCAGCCATGATCCCGGGACAGGGGTATACGAGCAGTACTTC. Translated, it gives CASSHDPGTGVYEQYF.